This T cell receptor beta chain originates from a study of blood T cell repertoires in COVID-19. This CDR3 is built from 16 residues. Per germline, CDR1 MNHEY and CDR2 SMNVEV (reference sequence). V was pared by 2 bases and J by 8 bases, with 11 bases of the junction left unmatched. In the authors' workflow: Nucleated cell counts were estimated from reference gene primer amplification. Using immunoSEQ multiplex PCR, the repertoire was profiled, and TCRdb retains in-frame clones only, with some absent. The V and J calls and clone size are taken from that table; D and trimming were inferred from the DNA. The sample lists 85,000 to 130,000 clones, 90% to 95% seen once, with 6% in the top ten.

The specimen was peripheral blood. The rearrangement links TRBV27 to TRBJ1-5, with 8 bases matching TRBD1. The receptor was isolated from a human donor in a cohort sampled during active COVID-19. In nucleotides, the CDR3 is TGTGCCAGCAGTTTAAGGGTCAGGGGGCGTATGGAGCCCCAGCATTTT. Its protein is CASSLRVRGRMEPQHF.